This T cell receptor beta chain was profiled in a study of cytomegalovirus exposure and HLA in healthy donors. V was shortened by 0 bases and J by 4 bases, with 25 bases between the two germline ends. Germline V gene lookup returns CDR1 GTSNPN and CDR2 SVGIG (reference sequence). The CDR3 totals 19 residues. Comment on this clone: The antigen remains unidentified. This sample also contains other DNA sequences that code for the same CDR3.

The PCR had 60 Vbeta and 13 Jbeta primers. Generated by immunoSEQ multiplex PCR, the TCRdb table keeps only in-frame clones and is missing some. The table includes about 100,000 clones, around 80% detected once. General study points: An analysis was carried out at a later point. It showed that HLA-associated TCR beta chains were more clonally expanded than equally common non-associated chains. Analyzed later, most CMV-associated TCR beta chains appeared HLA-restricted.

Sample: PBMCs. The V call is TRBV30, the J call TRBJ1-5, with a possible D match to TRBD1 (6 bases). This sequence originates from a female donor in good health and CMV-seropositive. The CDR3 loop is CAWSVSASYLGATNQPQHF. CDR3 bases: TGTGCCTGGAGTGTCTCGGCCAGCTACCTGGGGGCGACAAATCAGCCCCAGCATTTT.